The 21 T cell receptor beta chains in this list originate from one sample, sequenced in a study of T cells after posttransplantation cyclophosphamide. TCRdb keeps only in-frame clones here, not all; method: immunoSEQ multiplex PCR. In total the sample includes roughly 40,000 clones, none of them seen once. Sequencing was carried out using PBMCs. These receptors came from a woman between 45 and 60 years old in good health and a related stem cell transplant donor.

This clone was picked up many times. The chain links TRBV5-1 to TRBJ1-4; D gene ambiguous. The CDR3 runs to 16 residues. V gave up 0 bases and J gave up 7 bases, with 16 bases separating them. Germline CDR1 reads SGHRS; CDR2 reads YFSETQ. In nucleotides, the CDR3 is TGCGCCAGCAGCTTGGTCCCCTGGGATAGCGGTGAAAAACTGTTTTTT. This gives the protein CASSLVPWDSGEKLFF.

This clone was observed many times. The rearrangement links TRBV15 to TRBJ2-7; 9 nucleotides agree with TRBD2. The CDR3 sequence is 16 residues long. V lost 0 bases to trimming and J lost 0 bases; unmatched junction nucleotides: 3. From germline, CDR1 is LNHNV and CDR2 YYDKDF (reference sequence). The CDR3 region has the DNA TGTGCCACCAGCAGAGACATTAGCGGGAGCTCCTACGAGCAGTACTTC. The encoded protein is CATSRDISGSSYEQYF.

Ten or more counts support this clone. J is TRBJ2-3 and V is TRBV6-5; 7 bases match TRBD2. Germline CDR1 and CDR2: MNHEY and SVGAGI. Trimming took 8 bases from V and 2 from J; bases not matched to a gene: 4. CDR3 length equals 13 residues. This chain's CDR3 is CASASGYTDTQYF. The CDR3 DNA sequence: TGTGCCAGCGCTAGCGGATACACAGATACGCAGTATTTT.

The table lists this clone with many counts. Here the CDR3 reads CASSPYDRNQPQHF. The CDR3 region has the DNA TGTGCCAGCTCACCATACGACAGGAATCAGCCCCAGCATTTT. The rearrangement uses TRBV18 and TRBJ1-5; D may be TRBD1 (6 bases). Germline V CDR1 and CDR2: KGHSH, LQKENI. The CDR3 has 14 amino acids. Trimming left V 2 bases short and J 4 bases short, with 9 bases between.

This clone was counted many times. The J gene is TRBJ1-2, the V gene TRBV27; perhaps TRBD1 as D (6 bases). Trimming removed 4 bases from V and 0 bases from J, with 9 bases in between. The length of the CDR3 is 14 residues. In germline, CDR1 is MNHEY, CDR2 SMNVEV (reference sequence). CDR3 in amino acids: CASSSRQANYGYTF. The CDR3 nucleotides are TGTGCCAGCAGTTCCAGACAGGCTAACTATGGCTACACCTTC.

This clone was found a few times. The V call is TRBV2, the J call TRBJ1-2; 7 bases line up with TRBD1. The CDR3 runs 14 residues. The germline V gene encodes CDR1 SNHLY and CDR2 FYNNEI. J lost 2 bases, V lost 6 bases, and 6 bases had no gene match. The chain's CDR3 is CASRETGANYGYTF. In nucleotides, the CDR3 is TGTGCCAGCAGGGAAACAGGGGCCAACTATGGCTACACCTTC.

This clone was seen ten or more times. V and J are TRBV6-6 and TRBJ2-7; D might be TRBD2 (7 bases). The ends were cut back, 8 bases at V and 3 bases at J, with 14 bases in the middle. Germline loops: CDR1 MNHNY, CDR2 SVGAGI (reference sequence). The CDR3 contains 13 residues. CDR3 nucleotide sequence: TGTGCCAGCGTCAAAGGGGGGGGCTACGAGCAGTACTTC. This codes for CASVKGGGYEQYF.

This clone showed up many times. This chain links TRBV6-5 with TRBJ2-7, with 7 bases lining up with TRBD1. The CDR3 sequence is 12 residues long. V lost 8 bases to trimming and J lost 3 bases; unmatched junction nucleotides: 4. Per the germline V gene, CDR1 is MNHEY and CDR2 is SVGAGI. The CDR3 sequence: CASRNRGYEQYF. The CDR3 DNA follows: TGTGCCAGCCGGAACAGGGGCTACGAGCAGTACTTC.

This clone was seen repeatedly, ten times or more. No DNA is shown, since the ends of the CDR3 on it are uncertain; the CDR3 is the one TCRdb lists. The V gene is TRBV29-1, the J gene TRBJ2-7; the table's D call, TRBD2, has no DNA check behind it. A total of 13 residues make up the CDR3, ends included. CDR1 and CDR2 from the germline V gene are SQVTM and ANQGSEA. This chain's CDR3 is CSVGPGGFYEQYF.

This clone was detected many times. This chain connects TRBV5-1 to TRBJ1-6; D remains unclear. There are 17 residues in the CDR3. Deletions cut 7 bases from V and 0 bases from J, with 17 bases between. Germline lookup yields CDR1 SGHRS and CDR2 YFSETQ. The CDR3 sequence is CASGRGTVSSYNSPLHF. The CDR3 DNA follows: TGCGCCAGCGGTCGGGGAACTGTGAGCTCCTATAATTCACCCCTCCACTTT.

This clone was found many times. The chain is built from TRBV7-3 and TRBJ1-5; D may be TRBD1 (5 bases). From germline, CDR1 is SGHTA and CDR2 FQGTGA. There are 15 residues in the CDR3. Trimming removed 5 bases from V and 2 bases from J, with 13 bases in between. CDR3 sequence (DNA): TGTGCCAGCAGCCACGGGGGGTTGGGCAATCAGCCCCAGCATTTT. Translating it yields CASSHGGLGNQPQHF. Based on the CDR3 plus reference TRBV7-3 and TRBJ1-5, the full variable domain is GAGVSQTPSNKVTEKGKYVELRCDPISGHTALYWYRQSLGQGPEFLIYFQGTGAADDSGLPNDRFFAVRPEGSVSTLKIQRTERGDSAVYLCASSHGGLGNQPQHFGDGTRLSIL.

The gene calls are TRBV5-1 and TRBJ1-1; D uncertain. Germline V gene lookup returns CDR1 SGHRS and CDR2 YFSETQ. The CDR3 has 13 amino acids. V dropped 5 bases and J dropped 7 bases, with 15 bases sitting between them. CDR3 nucleotide sequence: TGCGCCAGCAGTTATTCAGAGGGCTTTGAAGCTTTCTTT. Encoded protein: CASSYSEGFEAFF. Variable domain in full (rest from reference TRBV5-1 and TRBJ1-1): KAGVTQTPRYLIKTRGQQVTLSCSPISGHRSVSWYQQTPGQGLQFLFEYFSETQRNKGNFPGRFSGRQFSNSRSEMNVSTLELGDSALYLCASSYSEGFEAFFGQGTRLTVV.

This clone was picked up many times. This rearrangement joins TRBV7-6 to TRBJ2-1, with D perhaps TRBD1 (5 bases). The CDR3 consists of 15 residues. Germline loops: CDR1 SGHVS, CDR2 FNYEAQ. V dropped 2 bases and J dropped 4 bases, with 12 bases sitting between them. The CDR3 spells CASSLSGLLYNEQFF. The CDR3 DNA sequence: TGTGCCAGCAGCTTATCAGGGCTACTATACAATGAGCAGTTCTTC.

This clone was detected many times. V and J are TRBV11-3 and TRBJ2-7, with TRBD2 matching 10 bases. After removal of 4 bases from V and 2 bases from J, the junction contained 8 bases not matched to a gene. The CDR3 is made up of 16 amino acids. Germline V CDR1 and CDR2: SGHNT, YENEEA. The CDR3 sequence: CASSSPFSGGTYEQYF. Here the CDR3 DNA reads TGTGCCAGCAGCTCCCCCTTTAGCGGGGGGACCTACGAGCAGTACTTC.

This clone was counted at least ten times. The chain links TRBV28 to TRBJ1-1, with 12 positions matching TRBD1. This CDR3 has 17 residues. Trimming cost V 6 bases and J 0 bases; bases outside gene matches: 8. Germline CDR1 and CDR2: MDHEN and SYDVKM. CDR3 in amino acids: CASSRMGQGAMNTEAFF. The DNA of the CDR3 is TGTGCCAGCAGCCGAATGGGACAGGGGGCTATGAACACTGAAGCTTTCTTT.

This clone was recorded many times. The V and J genes are TRBV19 and TRBJ1-5; 7 positions agree with TRBD1. J was trimmed by 4 bases and V by 7 bases; bases with no gene match: 19. Germline CDR1 is LNHDA and CDR2 is SQIVND (reference sequence). The CDR3 extends over 18 amino acids. For the CDR3, the DNA is TGTGCCAGTACGCCCTGGGACAGTTCTTCTTCGACAAATCAGCCCCAGCATTTT. This encodes CASTPWDSSSSTNQPQHF.

This clone has ten or more counts. The CDR3 sequence: CAWSSGFPGPLHF. The CDR3 DNA reads as TGTGCCTGGAGTTCGGGGTTTCCAGGCCCCCTCCACTTT. This chain connects TRBV30 to TRBJ1-6; D unresolved. The CDR3 loop spans 13 amino acids. Trimming pared 2 bases from V and 13 bases from J, leaving 15 bases between. Germline V gene data show CDR1 as GTSNPN and CDR2 as SVGIG (reference sequence).

This clone was detected ten times or more. This sequence joins TRBV29-1 and TRBJ1-1, with D perhaps TRBD1 (5 bases). Per germline, CDR1 SQVTM and CDR2 ANQGSEA. This CDR3 contains 13 residues. V gave up 3 bases and J gave up 4 bases, with 12 bases separating them. CDR3 residues: CSVDWGDGTEAFF. The DNA for the CDR3 is TGCAGCGTTGACTGGGGGGACGGCACTGAAGCTTTCTTT.

Concerning this clone: This sample also contains other DNA sequences that code for the same CDR3. V gene TRBV28 combines with J gene TRBJ1-2; D is undetermined. The V end was cut by 6 bases, the J end by 1 base, with 15 bases between. This CDR3 has 15 amino acids. Germline CDR1 MDHEN, CDR2 SYDVKM. In DNA form, the CDR3 reads TGTGCCAGCAGGGGATTGGGAGTAGGTAACTATGGCTACACCTTC. Translated, it gives CASRGLGVGNYGYTF.

This clone has ten or more counts. The chain is built from TRBV20-1 and TRBJ2-7; D may be TRBD2 (5 bases). Deletions cut 5 bases from V and 3 bases from J, with 8 bases between. The CDR3 runs to 11 residues. Germline V gives CDR1 DFQATT, CDR2 SNEGSKA (reference sequence). CDR3 sequence: CSAGENYEQYF. The DNA of the CDR3 is TGCAGTGCTGGGGAGAACTACGAGCAGTACTTC.

The table lists this clone with many counts. The rearrangement links TRBV19 to TRBJ1-2, with TRBD1 as a possible D gene (5 bases). The germline CDR1 and CDR2 sequences are LNHDA and SQIVND (reference sequence). The CDR3 consists of 14 residues. V was shortened by 3 bases and J by 6 bases, with 14 bases between the two germline ends. This chain's CDR3 is CASSIMGRADGYTF. The CDR3 nucleotides are TGTGCCAGTAGTATTATGGGCAGGGCGGATGGCTACACCTTC.